The 18 T cell receptor beta chains below all came from one sample that was sequenced in a study of shared clonotypes between healthy human individuals. The repertoire was sequenced with immunoSEQ multiplex PCR; TCRdb's copy has only in-frame clones and lacks some. Of about 2 million clones listed, 85% to 95% were seen once; the top ten hold 0.13%. Sequenced sample: naive CD4+ T cells sorted from blood. Subset noted: CD45RA+ positively selected. These receptors were obtained from a man aged 18 to 30 in good health.

V and J are TRBV5-1 and TRBJ2-7, with 8 bases that match TRBD1. The CDR3 runs 15 residues. The V and J ends lost 4 bases and 7 bases, in that order; junction bases with no gene match: 13. Germline CDR1 SGHRS, CDR2 YFSETQ. CDR3 DNA: TGCGCCAGCAGCCCGGCGGGCAGGGGGCTCGAGGAGCAGTACTTC. Its protein is CASSPAGRGLEEQYF.

This rearrangement joins TRBV10-2 to TRBJ2-5, with 13 nucleotides matching TRBD2. This CDR3 region has 15 residues. J lost 1 base, V lost 5 bases, and 1 base had no gene match. Germline values: CDR1 WSHSY, CDR2 SAAADI. DNA of the CDR3: TGCGCCAGCAGTTGGACTAGCGGGGGCCAAGAGACCCAGTACTTC. Its translation is CASSWTSGGQETQYF.

The chain uses TRBV11-2 and TRBJ2-3; no reliable D call. V lost 2 bases, J lost 0 bases, and 9 bases lay in between. This CDR3 region has 15 residues. Germline-derived CDR1 and CDR2 are SGHAT and FQNNGV. CDR3 coding DNA: TGTGCCAGCAGCTTAACCCTGACTAGCACAGATACGCAGTATTTT. Its translation: CASSLTLTSTDTQYF.

The chain has TRBV2 and TRBJ1-5; D unclear. V was shortened by 8 bases and J by 2 bases, with 16 bases between the two germline ends. The CDR3 consists of 15 residues. The germline V gene encodes CDR1 SNHLY and CDR2 FYNNEI. CDR3 in DNA: TGTGCCAGCCTTCCGGTTGCGGCCGGCAATCAGCCCCAGCATTTT. Residues: CASLPVAAGNQPQHF.

Notes on this clone: One junction end does not reproduce the germline sequence, and a read error may be involved. The gene calls are TRBV7-7 and TRBJ2-5; D may correspond to TRBD1 or TRBD2 (5 bases each). This CDR3 spans 17 amino acids. CDR1 and CDR2 (germline): SSHAT, FNYEAQ (reference sequence). CDR3 DNA: TGTGCTAGCAGCTTAGCGCTACAAAGGGGAAGACGAGAGACCCAGTACTTC. It codes for CASSLALQRGRRETQYF.

The chain joins TRBV9 to TRBJ2-1; either TRBD1 or TRBD2 may fit D (6 bases each). V was shortened by 1 base and J by 8 bases, with 13 bases between the two germline ends. The length of the CDR3 is 14 residues. The V gene's germline CDR1 is SGDLS and CDR2 YYNGEE. The CDR3 DNA follows: TGTGCCAGCAGCGTAAATATCGGGGGCGATGAGCAGTTCTTC. Encoded protein: CASSVNIGGDEQFF.

V and J are TRBV10-2 and TRBJ2-5; TRBD2 matches at 9 bases. CDR1 is WSHSY, CDR2 SAAADI, per germline. The CDR3 runs to 16 residues. V dropped 0 bases and J dropped 12; count of bases not matched to a gene: 14. The CDR3 DNA follows: TGCGCCAGCAGTGAGTCCAGGGCTAGCGGGACTCCCCTAGAGTACTTC. Encoded protein: CASSESRASGTPLEYF.

The rearrangement links TRBV10-3 to TRBJ1-5; D not resolved. V gave up 3 bases and J gave up 4 bases, with 13 bases separating them. The CDR3 loop spans 15 amino acids. Germline lookup yields CDR1 ENHRY and CDR2 SYGVKD. CDR3 DNA sequence: TGTGCCATCAGTGACCCCGGGGAAGCAAATCAGCCCCAGCATTTT. It is translated as CAISDPGEANQPQHF.

Note on this clone: This same CDR3 is encoded by further DNA sequences in the sample. J is TRBJ2-5 and V is TRBV4-1, with 10 bases lining up with TRBD2. Germline CDR1 MGHRA, CDR2 YSYEKL. The CDR3 consists of 16 residues. V lost 1 base and J lost 5; bases outside the gene matches: 7. CDR3: CASSQVSGGAGETQYF. CDR3 nucleotides: TGCGCCAGCAGCCAAGTGAGCGGGGGGGCTGGGGAGACCCAGTACTTC.

The chain recombines TRBV7-2 with TRBJ2-7, with D uncertain. The V and J ends lost 4 bases and 5 bases respectively, with 6 bases between them. CDR1 and CDR2 from the germline V gene are SGHTA and FQGNSA. CDR3 length equals 11 residues. CDR3 loop: CASSSYHEQYF. In nucleotides, the CDR3 is TGTGCCAGCAGCTCCTACCACGAGCAGTACTTC. Using reference TRBV7-2 and TRBJ2-7 for the parts outside the CDR3, the full variable domain is GAGVSQSPSNKVTEKGKDVELRCDPISGHTALYWYRQSLGQGLEFLIYFQGNSAPDKSGLPSDRFSAERTGGSVSTLTIQRTQQEDSAVYLCASSSYHEQYFGPGTRLTVT.

With respect to this clone: Other DNA sequences within the sample encode an identical CDR3. The chain recombines TRBV6-6 with TRBJ1-3, with D maybe TRBD1 (6 bases). Trimming stripped 6 bases from V and 2 bases from J, with 11 bases between. This CDR3 has 14 residues. CDR1 MNHNY and CDR2 SVGAGI come from the germline V gene (reference sequence). In DNA, the CDR3 is TGTGCCAGCAGCTCAGGGGTTGCTGGAAACACCATATATTTT. Translation: CASSSGVAGNTIYF.

This chain connects TRBV6-5 to TRBJ1-1, with no clear D. V dropped 1 base and J dropped 4 bases, with 10 bases sitting between them. Per the germline V gene, CDR1 is MNHEY and CDR2 is SVGAGI. The CDR3 runs 14 residues. CDR3 loop: CASSYLEVATEAFF. Here the CDR3 DNA reads TGTGCCAGCAGTTACTTGGAGGTGGCCACTGAAGCTTTCTTT.

The V gene is TRBV2, the J gene TRBJ1-5, with TRBD1 as a possible D gene (5 bases). Germline V CDR1 and CDR2: SNHLY, FYNNEI. The ends were cut back, 4 bases at V and 6 bases at J, with 13 bases in the middle. This CDR3 has 14 amino acids. CDR3 bases: TGTGCCAGCAGTGTGGGCAGGGTGCGTCAGCCCCAGCATTTT. Protein product: CASSVGRVRQPQHF. Combining the CDR3 with reference TRBV2 and TRBJ1-5 gives the whole variable domain EPEVTQTPSHQVTQMGQEVILRCVPISNHLYFYWYRQILGQKVEFLVSFYNNEISEKSEIFDDQFSVERPDGSNFTLKIRSTKLEDSAMYFCASSVGRVRQPQHFGDGTRLSIL.

Comment on this clone: The same CDR3 can be traced to other DNA sequences in this sample. The chain recombines TRBV7-2 with TRBJ2-7, with 9 bases aligning to TRBD1. With 5 bases clipped from V and 2 bases from J, the junction kept 4 bases outside the gene matches. The germline V gene encodes CDR1 SGHTA and CDR2 FQGNSA. The CDR3 has 14 residues. CDR3 sequence (DNA): TGTGCCAGCAGCCCAGACAGGGGGACCTACGAGCAGTACTTC. Its translation is CASSPDRGTYEQYF.

This chain connects TRBV5-6 to TRBJ2-3; D unclear. The CDR3 consists of 14 residues. Trimming stripped 4 bases from V and 3 bases from J, with 12 bases between. Per the germline V gene, CDR1 is SGHDT and CDR2 is YYEEEE. CDR3 region: CASSPPTRTDTQYF. As DNA, the CDR3 is TGTGCCAGCAGCCCGCCCACCCGGACAGATACGCAGTATTTT.

This chain joins TRBV6-5 and TRBJ2-7; TRBD1 matches 7 bases. V shed 2 bases, J shed 6 bases, and the junction held 7 bases outside the gene matches. Germline loops: CDR1 MNHEY, CDR2 SVGAGI. The CDR3 sequence is 14 residues long. In nucleotides, the CDR3 is TGTGCCAGCAGTTACAGGGTGACAGGGCGCGAGCAGTACTTC. As protein: CASSYRVTGREQYF.

V and J are TRBV7-9 and TRBJ1-1, with D tentatively TRBD1 (6 bases). The CDR3 covers 12 residues. Germline V gene data show CDR1 as SEHNR and CDR2 as FQNEAQ (reference sequence). Trimming shortened V by 4 bases and J by 7 bases, and 10 bases separated the two germline ends. The CDR3 region has the DNA TGTGCCAGCAGCTCTACAGGGTATGAAGCTTTCTTT. Protein product: CASSSTGYEAFF.

The V gene is TRBV30, the J gene TRBJ1-5, with D uncertain. The V end was cut by 5 bases, the J end by 7 bases, with 15 bases between. The CDR3 spans 13 residues. CDR1 and CDR2 from the germline V gene are GTSNPN and SVGIG (reference sequence). This CDR3 reads CAWEGSEGQPQHF. CDR3 coding DNA: TGTGCCTGGGAGGGCTCGGAGGGACAGCCCCAGCATTTT.